This TCR beta chain emerged from a study of cytomegalovirus exposure and HLA in healthy donors. Per the germline V gene, CDR1 is LGHNA and CDR2 is YSLEER. The CDR3 totals 16 residues. The V and J ends lost 6 bases and 4 bases, in that order; junction bases with no gene match: 9. With 60 Vbeta and 13 Jbeta primers, the PCR was carried out. The table came from immunoSEQ multiplex PCR; TCRdb's copy has only in-frame clones and leaves some out. The sample lists about 64,000 clones, around 64% occurring once. There were likely unrecorded immune exposures, though donors were nominally healthy when sampled. The sequence was obtained from a woman in her 50s in good health and CMV-seronegative. The chain is built from TRBV4-3 and TRBJ1-4, with 9 bases lining up with TRBD1. What was sequenced was PBMCs. CDR3 sequence: CASSIQGAEGNEKLFF. CDR3 DNA: TGCGCCAGCAGTATACAGGGGGCGGAAGGTAATGAAAAACTGTTTTTT.